This record covers a single T cell receptor beta chain. Germline CDR1 reads MDHEN; CDR2 reads SYDVKM. The CDR3 spans 16 residues. The V segment lost 6 bases and the J segment 0 bases; nucleotides outside the gene matches: 7. The data derive from a study of blood T cell repertoires in COVID-19. About the research overall: The origin of the acute and convalescent COVID-19 samples was the United States, Italy and Spain. The analysed material was cDNA or gDNA that came from T cells, B-cell-depleted T cells, or PBMCs.

Original data processing: Estimated nucleated cell counts came from reference gene primer amplification. Assay used: immunoSEQ multiplex PCR; TCRdb lists only in-frame clones, some missing. That table supplies the V and J calls and clone size; D and trimming were determined from the DNA. The table lists roughly 250,000 clones, about 85% of them singletons. The source of this sequence is a man aged 35-49 years with acute or convalescent COVID-19. Material for sequencing was peripheral blood. V is TRBV28 and J is TRBJ1-2; TRBD1 matches at 10 bases. In DNA, the CDR3 is TGTGCCAGCAGCTGGGGACAGGGGATGGCTAACTATGGCTACACCTTC. Encoded protein: CASSWGQGMANYGYTF.